This TCR beta chain was sequenced in a study of T cell repertoires in cytomegalovirus infection. Study-wide background: Recently described HLA-C-restricted plus well-studied HLA-B-restricted CMV epitopes were used. It can be stated that public TCR beta signatures indicated CMV infection as well as a matching HLA type.

Germline lookup yields CDR1 SEHNR and CDR2 FQNEAQ (reference sequence). Trimming cost V 1 base and J 3 bases; bases outside gene matches: 3. The CDR3 runs 16 residues. Turning to this clonotype: Its matching antigen is unknown.

The study, taken as a whole, reports: Ex vivo, HLA-C-restricted CMV-specific TCR beta clonotypes prevailed over the rest of the response. Accumulated public TCR beta family frequency recognized individuals carrying CMV together with the relevant HLA.

TCRdb fed the reads into MiXCR, producing one record per CDR3 protein. The sample holds more than 45,000 distinct CDR3 sequences, 20% seen once. Sequenced here: CD8+ T cells from cultured PBMCs, sampled from culture after CMV antigen stimulation. The chain links TRBV7-9 to TRBJ2-7; 13 nucleotides line up with TRBD2. The origin of this receptor is a human donor in good health (CMV status not recorded). Some clones in this sample may be carry-over from other donors' samples. The CDR3 loop reads CASSLGTSGGLYEQYF. The DNA for the CDR3 is TGTGCCAGCAGCTTAGGGACTAGCGGGGGCCTCTACGAGCAGTACTTC.